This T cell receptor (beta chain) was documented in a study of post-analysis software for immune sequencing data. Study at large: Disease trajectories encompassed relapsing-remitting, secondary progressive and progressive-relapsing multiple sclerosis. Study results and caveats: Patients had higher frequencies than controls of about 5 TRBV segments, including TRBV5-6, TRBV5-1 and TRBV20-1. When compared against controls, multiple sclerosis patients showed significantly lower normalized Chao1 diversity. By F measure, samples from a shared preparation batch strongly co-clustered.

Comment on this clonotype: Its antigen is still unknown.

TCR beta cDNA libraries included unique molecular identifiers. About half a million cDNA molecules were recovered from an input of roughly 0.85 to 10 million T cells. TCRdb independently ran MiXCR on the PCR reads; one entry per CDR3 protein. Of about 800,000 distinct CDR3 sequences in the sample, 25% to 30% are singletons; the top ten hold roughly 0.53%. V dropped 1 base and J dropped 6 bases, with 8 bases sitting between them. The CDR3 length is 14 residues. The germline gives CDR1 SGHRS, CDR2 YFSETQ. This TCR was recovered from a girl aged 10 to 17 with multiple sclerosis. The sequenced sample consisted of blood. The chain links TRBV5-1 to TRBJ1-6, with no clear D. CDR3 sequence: CASSLRAPNSPLHF. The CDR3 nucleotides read TGCGCCAGCAGCTTGCGGGCACCTAATTCACCCCTCCACTTT.